The rows below give T cell receptor beta chains drawn from one sample of a study of T-cell memory formation after mild COVID-19. MiXCR, applied by TCRdb to the 5' RACE reads, yields one record per CDR3 protein. The repertoire holds 560,000 or so distinct CDR3 sequences, with approximately 15% as singletons. The source material was PBMCs or a T cell subset sorted from them (not recorded which). The receptors stem from an adult woman who had mild COVID-19 (a few samples of this study predate the infection). Cell type and time point are not known. Both conserved end residues are part of each CDR3. The D gene is left open where the match is weak. Clone size is not always given. Where it is, it says once, few, many or a class for expanded clones.

>-|TRBV5-1|TRBJ2-3|-|14
CASHSGGGGDTQYF
TGCGCCAGCCATTCGGGGGGCGGGGGCGATACGCAGTATTTT
>-|TRBV27|TRBJ2-7|TRBD1|13
CASRIGQAYEQYF
TGTGCCAGCAGGATTGGACAGGCCTACGAGCAGTACTTC
>many|TRBV2|TRBJ2-1|-|10
CASDGGEQFF
TGTGCCAGCGACGGAGGTGAGCAGTTCTTC
>few|TRBV6-5|TRBJ2-5|TRBD1|14
CASTMGQGAETQYF
TGTGCCAGCACCATGGGACAGGGGGCTGAGACCCAGTACTTC
>-|TRBV7-9|TRBJ1-2|TRBD1|14
CASSSFDRDYGYTF
TGTGCCAGCAGCTCATTCGACAGGGACTATGGCTACACCTTC
>-|TRBV18|TRBJ1-2|-|14
CASSLLESSYGYTF
TGTGCCAGCTCACTCCTGGAGTCGAGTTATGGCTACACCTTC
>-|TRBV4-2|TRBJ2-4|-|15
CASSRKDREGNIQYF
TGTGCCAGCAGCCGAAAGGACAGGGAGGGAAACATTCAGTACTTC
>few|TRBV20-1|TRBJ1-1|TRBD1|14
CSARKGQSLTEAFF
TGCAGTGCTCGGAAGGGACAGTCCCTAACTGAAGCTTTCTTT
>-|TRBV12-3/TRBV12-4|TRBJ2-3|TRBD2|16
CASSLIAGGRTDTQYF
TGTGCCAGCAGCCTTATAGCGGGGGGGCGGACAGATACGCAGTATTTT
>-|TRBV7-2|TRBJ2-1|-|14
CASSLYGAYNEQFF
TGTGCCAGCAGCTTATACGGGGCCTACAATGAGCAGTTCTTC
>few|TRBV7-9|TRBJ2-3|TRBD1|15
CASSLDRGITDTQYF
TGTGCCAGCAGCTTGGACAGGGGGATCACAGATACGCAGTATTTT
>few|TRBV7-9|TRBJ2-1|-|15
CASTPGESSYNEQFF
TGTGCCAGCACCCCCGGGGAGAGCTCCTACAATGAGCAGTTCTTC
>-|TRBV4-3|TRBJ2-1|-|15
CASSQLGASYNEQFF
TGCGCCAGCAGCCAATTGGGTGCCAGTTACAATGAGCAGTTCTTC
>-|TRBV5-1|TRBJ1-1|-|16
CSSSLGGGRRGTEAFF
TGCTCCAGCAGCTTGGGGGGCGGCAGGCGGGGCACTGAAGCTTTCTTT
>-|TRBV6-2/TRBV6-3|TRBJ2-3|-|14
CASSYEGGSDTQYF
TGTGCCAGCAGTTATGAGGGAGGATCAGATACGCAGTATTTT
>-|TRBV4-1|TRBJ2-7|-|15
CASSQEGLLTYEQYF
TGCGCCAGCAGCCAAGAAGGGCTTCTTACCTACGAGCAGTACTTC
>few|TRBV29-1|TRBJ2-1|TRBD2|14
CSVVAGGYYNEQFF
TGCAGCGTTGTAGCGGGGGGCTACTACAATGAGCAGTTCTTC